The 10 T cell receptor beta chains below all came from one sample that was sequenced in a study of control samples from healthy donors and cancer patients. Measured with immunoSEQ multiplex PCR; TCRdb has only the in-frame clones, and not every one. The data contain 100,000 to 150,000 clones, approximately 92% of them singletons. Sequencing was performed on PBMCs. These receptors all come from an elderly man with head and neck cancer.

This chain uses TRBV13 with TRBJ1-5, with D uncertain. The CDR3 has 12 amino acids. V was cut by 0 bases and J by 5 bases, with 2 bases left in between. Per the germline V gene, CDR1 is PRHDT and CDR2 is FYEKMQ (reference sequence). CDR3 loop: CASSLGYQPQHF. The CDR3 coding sequence is TGTGCCAGCAGCTTAGGATATCAGCCCCAGCATTTT.

Only one count was recorded for this clone. The rearrangement uses TRBV5-1 and TRBJ2-5; D gene ambiguous. This CDR3 comprises 13 residues. Germline V gene lookup returns CDR1 SGHRS and CDR2 YFSETQ. V was trimmed by 0 bases and J by 5 bases, leaving 8 bases between them. The CDR3 reads CASSLGGAETQYF. The CDR3 DNA reads TGCGCCAGCAGCTTGGGTGGCGCGGAGACCCAGTACTTC.

The chain uses TRBV6-5 and TRBJ2-7; D is possibly TRBD1 or TRBD2 (5 bases each). Germline-derived CDR1 and CDR2 are MNHEY and SVGAGI. V gave up 7 bases and J gave up 6 bases, with 22 bases separating them. The CDR3 runs to 15 residues. The CDR3 sequence is CASIPEGEGAGEQYF. The CDR3 bases are TGTGCCAGCATCCCCGAAGGGGAAGGGGCGGGCGAGCAGTACTTC.

This chain uses TRBV12-3 or TRBV12-4 with TRBJ1-5; D remains unclear. Trimming shortened V by 3 bases and J by 0 bases, and 3 bases separated the two germline ends. The CDR3 runs 13 residues. The CDR3 is CASSFNSNQPQHF. CDR3 bases: TGTGCCAGCAGTTTCAATAGCAATCAGCCCCAGCATTTT.

This clone came up once. This chain uses TRBV6-1 with TRBJ1-1; 7 bases are a match to TRBD1. V was pared by 4 bases and J by 2 bases, with 10 bases of the junction left unmatched. The germline CDR1 and CDR2 sequences are MNHNS and SASEGT. The CDR3 consists of 16 residues. Here the CDR3 DNA reads TGTGCCAGCAGTGGTCCGGGACAGTTCTTCAACACTGAAGCTTTCTTT. Translation gives CASSGPGQFFNTEAFF.

The rearrangement uses TRBV10-3 and TRBJ1-2, with D perhaps TRBD1 (6 bases). Germline values: CDR1 ENHRY, CDR2 SYGVKD. Trimming took off 2 bases at V and 2 bases at J, with 9 bases between the two ends. This CDR3 region has 14 residues. The CDR3 coding sequence is TGTGCCATCAGTGAGAGGGGGGAGAACTATGGCTACACCTTC. Amino acids: CAISERGENYGYTF.

This clone was counted only a few times. The chain links TRBV5-6 to TRBJ1-2, with D possibly matching TRBD1 (5 bases). V dropped 3 bases and J dropped 6 bases, with 24 bases sitting between them. From germline, CDR1 is SGHDT and CDR2 YYEEEE. The CDR3 spans 17 residues. For the CDR3, the DNA is TGTGCCAGCAGCTCCTGGGCCCGGGCCAGGGTAGGGGATGGCTACACCTTC. Translated: CASSSWARARVGDGYTF.

The CDR3 bases are TGTGCCAGCAGTAGCCTTCTCGCGGGGCTTTCCTACAATGAGCAGTTCTTC. This translates into CASSSLLAGLSYNEQFF. The chain combines TRBV27 with TRBJ2-1; perhaps TRBD2 as D (6 bases). CDR1 is MNHEY and CDR2 is SMNVEV in the germline V gene (reference sequence). The V end lost 5 bases, the J end lost 1 base, and 18 bases lay between the germline ends. This CDR3 has 17 amino acids.

The CDR3 reads CASSTQGHQPMINSPLHF. The CDR3 DNA sequence: TGTGCCAGCAGCACACAGGGGCACCAGCCCATGATAAATTCACCCCTCCACTTT. V gene TRBV7-8 combines with J gene TRBJ1-6, with 7 positions matching TRBD1. V shed 5 bases, J shed 7 bases, and the junction held 17 bases outside the gene matches. The germline V gene encodes CDR1 SGHVS and CDR2 FQNEAQ. The CDR3 is 18 residues long.

This chain connects TRBV19 to TRBJ2-3; D possibly corresponds to TRBD2 (6 bases). The ends were cut back, 5 bases at V and 4 bases at J, with 10 bases in the middle. This CDR3 region has 13 residues. Germline assignment: CDR1 LNHDA and CDR2 SQIVND (reference sequence). The CDR3 bases are TGTGCCAGTAGTCCCAGACTAGCAGATACGCAGTATTTT. It yields the protein CASSPRLADTQYF.